What follows is one T cell receptor beta chain and its context. Antigen unknown. This sample was taken from a study of response to subunit inactivated influenza vaccine. Study findings and constraints: The authors suggested that every seasonal influenza vaccination recruits few new T cells.

TCRdb reprocessed the RT-PCR reads via MiXCR and lists one record per CDR3 protein. The data show fewer than 650,000 distinct CDR3 sequences, with under 15% seen just once and around 12% held by the top ten. Germline trimming cut 3 bases from V and 3 bases from J; bases unmatched to any gene: 3. CDR1 DFQATT and CDR2 SNEGSKA come from the germline V gene (reference sequence). The CDR3 covers 14 residues. This sequence was found in a man aged 45-65 years who received an inactivated influenza vaccine. The chain recombines TRBV20-1 with TRBJ2-2, with 8 nucleotides matching TRBD2. This specimen consisted of PBMCs from blood, obtained roughly 45 days after vaccination. The DNA of the CDR3 is TGCAGTGCTAGCGGGAGGGAAGACACCGGGGAGCTGTTTTTT. Protein product: CSASGREDTGELFF.